The 22 T cell receptor beta chains listed next were all sequenced from one sample in a study of T cell responses to AZD1222 COVID-19 vaccine. TCRdb keeps only in-frame clones here, not all; method: immunoSEQ multiplex PCR. The data show about 110,000 clones, about 90% seen once. Source: peripheral blood, taken on day 0 of AZD1222 vaccination. All receptors derive from an adult in good health.

A single count supports this clone. The chain employs TRBV27 and TRBJ2-1; D is perhaps TRBD2 (6 bases). Trimming took 7 bases from V and 7 from J, leaving 14 bases between them. Germline CDR1 is MNHEY and CDR2 is SMNVEV (reference sequence). The CDR3 has 13 residues. CDR3 protein: CASTRGFGNEQFF. In DNA, the CDR3 is TGTGCCAGCACCCGGGGGTTTGGGAATGAGCAGTTCTTC.

V is TRBV2 and J is TRBJ2-1; D perhaps matches TRBD1 (5 bases). Deletions cut 8 bases from V and 10 bases from J, with 18 bases between. The CDR3 is 13 residues long. Germline-derived CDR1 and CDR2 are SNHLY and FYNNEI. CDR3 protein: CASEQGDTREQFF. CDR3 DNA: TGTGCCAGCGAGCAGGGCGACACGAGGGAGCAGTTCTTC. Complete variable domain (other parts from reference TRBV2 and TRBJ2-1): EPEVTQTPSHQVTQMGQEVILRCVPISNHLYFYWYRQILGQKVEFLVSFYNNEISEKSEIFDDQFSVERPDGSNFTLKIRSTKLEDSAMYFCASEQGDTREQFFGPGTRLTVL.

V and J are TRBV4-1 and TRBJ2-7; perhaps TRBD2 as D (5 bases). The CDR3 length is 13 residues. Germline loops: CDR1 MGHRA, CDR2 YSYEKL. Trimming left V 3 bases short and J 2 bases short, with 8 bases between. In nucleotides, the CDR3 is TGCGCCAGCAGCCAGCCCGGGACCTACGAGCAGTACTTC. It specifies CASSQPGTYEQYF.

The CDR3 spells CAISEARGYNEQFF. DNA of the CDR3: TGTGCCATCAGTGAGGCTAGGGGGTACAATGAGCAGTTCTTC. The V and J genes are TRBV10-3 and TRBJ2-1; maybe TRBD1 (6 bases). CDR1 and CDR2 (germline): ENHRY, SYGVKD. The CDR3 extends over 14 amino acids. V was pared by 2 bases and J by 4 bases, with 9 bases between.

This chain joins TRBV11-2 and TRBJ1-2, with TRBD1 as a possible D gene (5 bases). The germline gives CDR1 SGHAT, CDR2 FQNNGV. V lost 5 bases, J lost 5 bases, and 18 bases lay in between. This CDR3 has 15 amino acids. The CDR3 loop reads CASSPGGIRTYGYTF. The DNA for the CDR3 is TGTGCCAGCAGCCCCGGGGGGATCCGAACTTATGGCTACACCTTC.

V and J are TRBV29-1 and TRBJ2-1, with 10 bases lining up with TRBD2. V lost 6 bases to trimming and J lost 0 bases; unmatched junction nucleotides: 5. Germline CDR1 SQVTM, CDR2 ANQGSEA. The length of the CDR3 is 15 residues. CDR3 sequence reads: CSVGLASSSYNEQFF. CDR3 nucleotide sequence: TGCAGCGTGGGACTAGCGTCTAGCTCCTACAATGAGCAGTTCTTC.

The J gene is TRBJ2-7, the V gene TRBV3-1 (or the pseudogene TRBV3-2); no clear D gene. The ends were cut back, 4 bases at V and 2 bases at J, with 9 bases in the middle. The CDR3 extends over 13 amino acids. Germline values: CDR1 LGHDT, CDR2 YNNKEL (reference sequence). CDR3 sequence (DNA): TGTGCCAGCAGCCCAGGAAGGCCCTACGAGCAGTACTTC. Amino acids: CASSPGRPYEQYF.

The chain links TRBV9 to TRBJ2-7; the match to TRBD2 covers 12 bases. The CDR3 totals 17 residues. V gave up 0 bases and J gave up 5 bases; unmatched junction bases: 9. CDR1 and CDR2 (germline): SGDLS, YYNGEE. The CDR3 coding sequence is TGTGCCAGCAGCGTAGGGGCTAGCGGGAGGGCCGCGGACGAGCAGTACTTC. Amino acid sequence: CASSVGASGRAADEQYF.

The chain joins TRBV7-9 to TRBJ1-6; D is possibly TRBD1 (6 bases). Germline V gene lookup returns CDR1 SEHNR and CDR2 FQNEAQ (reference sequence). Deletions cut 2 bases from V and 7 bases from J, with 9 bases between. There are 14 residues in the CDR3. The CDR3 DNA sequence: TGTGCCAGCAGCTTAACGCAGGGGAATTCACCCCTCCACTTT. It codes for CASSLTQGNSPLHF.

This clone was seen only once. V is TRBV3-1 (or the pseudogene TRBV3-2) and J is TRBJ2-7; 10 nucleotides line up with TRBD1. CDR1 and CDR2 from the germline V gene are LGHDT and YNNKEL (reference sequence). V shed 4 bases, J shed 5 bases, and the junction held 8 bases outside the gene matches. This CDR3 region has 15 residues. CDR3 region: CASSPVGTGVNEQYF. CDR3 sequence (DNA): TGTGCCAGCAGCCCTGTGGGGACAGGGGTCAACGAGCAGTACTTC.

The V and J genes are TRBV24-1 and TRBJ2-2, with 10 bases matching TRBD1. The V and J ends lost 4 bases and 2 bases, in that order; junction bases with no gene match: 3. The CDR3 runs to 16 residues. In germline, CDR1 is KGHDR, CDR2 SFDVKD. The CDR3 sequence: CATSESTGGNTGELFF. In DNA form, the CDR3 reads TGTGCCACCAGTGAGTCGACAGGGGGCAACACCGGGGAGCTGTTTTTT.

The CDR3 DNA follows: TGTGCCAGCAGCCCGATGGGGACAGGGACTCTCTTCTACGAGCAGTACTTC. This encodes CASSPMGTGTLFYEQYF. The V call is TRBV5-5, the J call TRBJ2-7; 9 bases align to TRBD1. The V segment lost 4 bases and the J segment 3 bases; nucleotides outside the gene matches: 14. Germline CDR1 is SGHKS and CDR2 is YYEKEE (reference sequence). The CDR3 is 17 residues long.

The chain links TRBV5-1 to TRBJ2-5; 11 bases are a match to TRBD2. CDR3 length equals 13 residues. CDR1 and CDR2 from the germline V gene are SGHRS and YFSETQ. V lost 8 bases, J lost 4 bases, and 4 bases stayed unmatched. The CDR3 loop reads CASHLAGGETQYF. The CDR3 region has the DNA TGCGCCAGTCATCTAGCGGGAGGAGAGACCCAGTACTTC.

This rearrangement joins TRBV15 to TRBJ2-7; D gene ambiguous. V was clipped by 8 bases and J by 5 bases, with 10 bases between them. The germline V gene has CDR1 LNHNV and CDR2 YYDKDF (reference sequence). The CDR3 spans 11 residues. The CDR3 here is CATGLPNEQYF. In DNA form, the CDR3 reads TGTGCCACCGGTCTTCCTAACGAGCAGTACTTC. The complete variable domain, with remaining parts taken from reference TRBV15 and TRBJ2-7, reads DAMVIQNPRYQVTQFGKPVTLSCSQTLNHNVMYWYQQKSSQAPKLLFHYYDKDFNNEADTPDNFQSRRPNTSFCFLDIRSPGLGDTAMYLCATGLPNEQYFGPGTRLTVT.

This chain joins TRBV7-2 and TRBJ2-7, with 9 positions matching TRBD2. J gave up 6 bases and V 4 bases, and 10 bases lay outside the gene matches. The germline CDR1 and CDR2 sequences are SGHTA and FQGNSA. This CDR3 is built from 15 residues. The CDR3 region is CASSSQAAGGTEQYF. The CDR3 coding sequence is TGTGCCAGCAGCTCCCAGGCAGCGGGAGGAACCGAGCAGTACTTC.

The CDR3, as DNA: TGTGCCAGCAGTACGAGGGGGGCCCAGTACTTC. The encoded protein is CASSTRGAQYF. The rearrangement uses TRBV28 and TRBJ2-5; tentatively, D is TRBD1 or TRBD2 (6 bases each). Germline CDR1 is MDHEN and CDR2 is SYDVKM. Trimming cost V 5 bases and J 9 bases, with 10 bases left between them. This CDR3 contains 11 residues.

The chain uses TRBV5-1 and TRBJ2-5; TRBD2 agrees at 9 bases. J lost 1 base, V lost 0 bases, and 4 bases had no gene match. The CDR3 has 16 amino acids. CDR1 SGHRS and CDR2 YFSETQ come from the germline V gene. The CDR3 DNA sequence: TGCGCCAGCAGCTTGGAGCCAGCGGGAGGCCAAGAGACCCAGTACTTC. Translated, it gives CASSLEPAGGQETQYF.

The DNA for the CDR3 is TGTGCCAGCACCCCGGACCGTCACTACGAGCAGTACTTC. Protein: CASTPDRHYEQYF. The gene calls are TRBV28 and TRBJ2-7, with unresolved D. Germline CDR1 is MDHEN and CDR2 is SYDVKM. V gave up 7 bases and J gave up 3 bases, with 13 bases separating them. This CDR3 contains 13 residues.

V usage is TRBV9 and J usage is TRBJ1-1, with D unclear. Trimming left V 0 bases short and J 0 bases short, with 6 bases between. The CDR3 is 14 amino acids. CDR1 is SGDLS, CDR2 YYNGEE, per germline. DNA of the CDR3: TGTGCCAGCAGCGTAGAGCCTGTGAACACTGAAGCTTTCTTT. Protein: CASSVEPVNTEAFF.

The chain carries TRBV5-1 and TRBJ2-1, with D unclear. Germline values: CDR1 SGHRS, CDR2 YFSETQ. The CDR3 contains 15 residues. The V end was cut by 0 bases, the J end by 4 bases, with 11 bases between. The CDR3 nucleotides read TGCGCCAGCAGCTTGGGAGAGTCGTTGTACAATGAGCAGTTCTTC. This encodes CASSLGESLYNEQFF. Supplemented by reference TRBV5-1 and TRBJ2-1, the full variable domain reads KAGVTQTPRYLIKTRGQQVTLSCSPISGHRSVSWYQQTPGQGLQFLFEYFSETQRNKGNFPGRFSGRQFSNSRSEMNVSTLELGDSALYLCASSLGESLYNEQFFGPGTRLTVL.

This chain links TRBV19 with TRBJ2-6; D not resolved. The CDR3 is 14 amino acids. CDR1 and CDR2 (germline): LNHDA, SQIVND (reference sequence). V was trimmed by 8 bases and J by 0 bases, leaving 8 bases between them. CDR3 protein: CASCPSSGANVLTF. Written as DNA, the CDR3 is TGTGCCAGTTGTCCGAGCTCTGGGGCCAACGTCCTGACTTTC.

This chain joins TRBV19 and TRBJ2-7, with D perhaps given as TRBD1 or TRBD2 (7 bases each). Trimming took off 2 bases at V and 4 bases at J, with 9 bases between the two ends. The CDR3 extends over 13 amino acids. Germline-derived CDR1 and CDR2 are LNHDA and SQIVND (reference sequence). DNA for the CDR3: TGTGCCAGTAGTATACAGGGGGGGTACGAGCAGTACTTC. Its protein is CASSIQGGYEQYF.